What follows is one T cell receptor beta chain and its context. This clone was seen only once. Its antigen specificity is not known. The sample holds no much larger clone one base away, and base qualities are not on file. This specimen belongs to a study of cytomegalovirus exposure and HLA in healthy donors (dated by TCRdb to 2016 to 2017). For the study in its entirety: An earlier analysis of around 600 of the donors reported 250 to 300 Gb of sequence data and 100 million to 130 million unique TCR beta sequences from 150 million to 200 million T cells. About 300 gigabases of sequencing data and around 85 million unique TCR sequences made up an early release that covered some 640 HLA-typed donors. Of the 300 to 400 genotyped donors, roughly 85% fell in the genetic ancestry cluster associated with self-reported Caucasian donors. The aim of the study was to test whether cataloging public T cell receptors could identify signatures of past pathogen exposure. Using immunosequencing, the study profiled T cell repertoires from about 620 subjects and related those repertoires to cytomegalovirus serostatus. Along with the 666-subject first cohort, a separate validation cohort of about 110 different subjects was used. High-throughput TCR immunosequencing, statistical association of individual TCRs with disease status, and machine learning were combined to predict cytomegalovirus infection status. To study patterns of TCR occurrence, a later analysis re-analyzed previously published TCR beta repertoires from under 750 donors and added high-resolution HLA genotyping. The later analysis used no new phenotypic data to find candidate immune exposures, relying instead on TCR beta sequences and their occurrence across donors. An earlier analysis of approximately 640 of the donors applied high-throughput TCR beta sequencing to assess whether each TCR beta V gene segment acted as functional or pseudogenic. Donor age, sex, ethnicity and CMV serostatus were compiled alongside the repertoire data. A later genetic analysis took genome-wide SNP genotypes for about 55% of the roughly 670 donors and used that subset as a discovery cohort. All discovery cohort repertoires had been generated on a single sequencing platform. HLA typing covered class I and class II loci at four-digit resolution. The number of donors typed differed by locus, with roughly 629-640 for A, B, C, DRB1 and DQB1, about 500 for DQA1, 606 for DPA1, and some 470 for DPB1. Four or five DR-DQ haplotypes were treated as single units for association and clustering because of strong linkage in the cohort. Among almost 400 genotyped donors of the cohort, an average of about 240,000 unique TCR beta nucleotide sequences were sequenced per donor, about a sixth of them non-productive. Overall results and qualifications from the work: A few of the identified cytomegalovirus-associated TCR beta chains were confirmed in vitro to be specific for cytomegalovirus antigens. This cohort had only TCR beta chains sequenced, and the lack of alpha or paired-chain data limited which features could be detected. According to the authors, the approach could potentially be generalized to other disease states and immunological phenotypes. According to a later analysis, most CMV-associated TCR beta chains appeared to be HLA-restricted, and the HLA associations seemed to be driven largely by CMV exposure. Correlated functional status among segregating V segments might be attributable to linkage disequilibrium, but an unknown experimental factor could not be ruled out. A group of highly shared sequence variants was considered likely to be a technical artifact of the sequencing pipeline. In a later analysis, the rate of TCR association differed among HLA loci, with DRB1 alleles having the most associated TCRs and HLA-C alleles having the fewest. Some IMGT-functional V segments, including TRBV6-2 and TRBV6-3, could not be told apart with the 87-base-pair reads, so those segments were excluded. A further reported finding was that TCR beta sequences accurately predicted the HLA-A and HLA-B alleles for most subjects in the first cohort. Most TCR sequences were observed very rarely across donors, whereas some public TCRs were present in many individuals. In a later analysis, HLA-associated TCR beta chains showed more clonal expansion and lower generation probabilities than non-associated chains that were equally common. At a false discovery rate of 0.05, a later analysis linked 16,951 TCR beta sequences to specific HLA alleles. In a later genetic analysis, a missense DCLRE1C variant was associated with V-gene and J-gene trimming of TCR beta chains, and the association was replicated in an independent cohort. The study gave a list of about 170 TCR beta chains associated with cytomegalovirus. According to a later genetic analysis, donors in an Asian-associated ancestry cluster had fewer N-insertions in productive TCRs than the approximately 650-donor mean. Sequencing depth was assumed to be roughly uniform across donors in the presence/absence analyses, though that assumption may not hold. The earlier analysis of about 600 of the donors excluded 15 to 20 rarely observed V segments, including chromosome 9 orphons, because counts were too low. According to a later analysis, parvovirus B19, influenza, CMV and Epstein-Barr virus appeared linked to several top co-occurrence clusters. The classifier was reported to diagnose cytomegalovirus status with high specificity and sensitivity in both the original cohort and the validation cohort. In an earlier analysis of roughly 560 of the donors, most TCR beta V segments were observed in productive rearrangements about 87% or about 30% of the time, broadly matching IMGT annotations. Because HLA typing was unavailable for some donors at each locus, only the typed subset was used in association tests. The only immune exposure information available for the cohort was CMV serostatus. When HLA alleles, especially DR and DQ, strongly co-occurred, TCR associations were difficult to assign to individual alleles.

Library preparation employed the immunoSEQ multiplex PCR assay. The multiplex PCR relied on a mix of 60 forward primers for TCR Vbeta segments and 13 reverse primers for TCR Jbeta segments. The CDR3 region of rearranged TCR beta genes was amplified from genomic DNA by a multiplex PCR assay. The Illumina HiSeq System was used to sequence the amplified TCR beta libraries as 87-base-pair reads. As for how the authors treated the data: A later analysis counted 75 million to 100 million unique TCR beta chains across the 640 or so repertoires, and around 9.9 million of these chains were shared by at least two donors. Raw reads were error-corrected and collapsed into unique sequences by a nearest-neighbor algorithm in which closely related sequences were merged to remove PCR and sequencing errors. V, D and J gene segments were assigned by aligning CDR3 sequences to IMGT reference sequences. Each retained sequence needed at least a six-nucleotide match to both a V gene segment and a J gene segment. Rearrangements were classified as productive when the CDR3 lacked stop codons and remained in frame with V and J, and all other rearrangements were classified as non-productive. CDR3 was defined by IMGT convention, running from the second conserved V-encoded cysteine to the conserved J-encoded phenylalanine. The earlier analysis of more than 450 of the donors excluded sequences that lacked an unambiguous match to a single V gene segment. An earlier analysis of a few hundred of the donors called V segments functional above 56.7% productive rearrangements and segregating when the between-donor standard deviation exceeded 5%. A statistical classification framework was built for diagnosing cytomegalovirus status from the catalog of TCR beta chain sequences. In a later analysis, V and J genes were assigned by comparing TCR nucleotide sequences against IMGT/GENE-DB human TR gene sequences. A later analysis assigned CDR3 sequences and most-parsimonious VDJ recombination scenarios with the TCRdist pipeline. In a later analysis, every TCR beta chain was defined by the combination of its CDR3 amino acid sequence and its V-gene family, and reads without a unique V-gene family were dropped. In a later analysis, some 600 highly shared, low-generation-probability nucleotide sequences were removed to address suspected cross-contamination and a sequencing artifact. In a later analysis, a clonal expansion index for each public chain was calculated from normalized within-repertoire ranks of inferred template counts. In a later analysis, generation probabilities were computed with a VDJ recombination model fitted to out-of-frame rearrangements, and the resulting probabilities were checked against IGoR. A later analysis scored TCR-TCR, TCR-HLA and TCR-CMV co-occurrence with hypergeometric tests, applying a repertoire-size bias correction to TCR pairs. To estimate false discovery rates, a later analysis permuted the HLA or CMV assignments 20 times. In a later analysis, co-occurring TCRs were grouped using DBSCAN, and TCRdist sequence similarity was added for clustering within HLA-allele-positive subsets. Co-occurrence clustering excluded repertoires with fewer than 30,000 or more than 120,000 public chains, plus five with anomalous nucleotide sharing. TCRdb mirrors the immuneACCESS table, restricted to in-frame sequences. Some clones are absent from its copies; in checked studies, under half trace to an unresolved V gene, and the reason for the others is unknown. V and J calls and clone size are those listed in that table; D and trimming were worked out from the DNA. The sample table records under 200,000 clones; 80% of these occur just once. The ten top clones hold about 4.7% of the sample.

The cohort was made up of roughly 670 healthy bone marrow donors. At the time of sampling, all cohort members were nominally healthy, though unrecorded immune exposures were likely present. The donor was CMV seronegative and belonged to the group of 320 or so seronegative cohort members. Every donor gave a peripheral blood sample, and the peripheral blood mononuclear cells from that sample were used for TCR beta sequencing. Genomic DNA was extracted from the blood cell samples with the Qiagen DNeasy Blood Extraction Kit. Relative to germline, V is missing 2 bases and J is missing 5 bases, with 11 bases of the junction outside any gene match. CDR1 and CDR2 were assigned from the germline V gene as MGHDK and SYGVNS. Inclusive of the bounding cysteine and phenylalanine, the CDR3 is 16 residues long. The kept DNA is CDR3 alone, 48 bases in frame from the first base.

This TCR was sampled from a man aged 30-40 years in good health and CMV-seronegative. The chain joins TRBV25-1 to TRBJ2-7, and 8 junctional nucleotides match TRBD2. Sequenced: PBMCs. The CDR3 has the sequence CASSEPLRREGHEQYF. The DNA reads TGTGCCAGCAGTGAACCCCTCCGACGGGAGGGGCACGAGCAGTACTTC.